This T cell receptor (beta chain) was sequenced for a study of radiotherapy plus CTLA-4 blockade in lung cancer. Study details: Patients showed objective responses in roughly 18% of cases, and disease control was achieved by approximately 30%.

Germline V gives CDR1 LGHNA, CDR2 YSLEER. This CDR3 has 15 amino acids. V was cut by 0 bases and J by 7 bases, with 10 bases left in between. General observations from the study: Some TCR clones had been derived from tumors. These clones expanded in peripheral blood after radiotherapy plus ipilimumab. Response, reportedly, was best predicted by interferon-beta along with early blood T cell clone dynamics.

The table came from immunoSEQ multiplex PCR; TCRdb's copy has only in-frame clones and leaves some out. The profile shows around 82,000 clones, about 78% of them singletons. This clone has just a few counts. The antigen remains unidentified. The source material was peripheral blood, sampled from a patient treated with radiotherapy plus ipilimumab. This receptor was taken from a human donor with non-small cell lung cancer whose response to radiotherapy plus ipilimumab could not be evaluated. Some clones in this sample may be carry-over from other donors' samples. The chain recombines TRBV4-3 with TRBJ1-6; TRBD1 might be the D (6 bases). For the CDR3, the DNA is TGCGCCAGCAGCCAAGAAATAGGGGGAAATTCACCCCTCCACTTT. Translation gives CASSQEIGGNSPLHF.